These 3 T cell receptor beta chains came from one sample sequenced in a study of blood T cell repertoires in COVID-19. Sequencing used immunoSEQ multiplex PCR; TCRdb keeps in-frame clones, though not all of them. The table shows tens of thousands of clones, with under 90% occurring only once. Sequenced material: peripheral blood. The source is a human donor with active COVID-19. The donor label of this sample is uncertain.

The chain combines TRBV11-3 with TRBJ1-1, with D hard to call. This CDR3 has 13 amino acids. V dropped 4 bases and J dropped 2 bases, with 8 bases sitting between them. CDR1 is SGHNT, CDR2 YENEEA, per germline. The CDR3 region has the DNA TGTGCCAGCAGCTCCGACACCAACACTGAAGCTTTCTTT. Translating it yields CASSSDTNTEAFF.

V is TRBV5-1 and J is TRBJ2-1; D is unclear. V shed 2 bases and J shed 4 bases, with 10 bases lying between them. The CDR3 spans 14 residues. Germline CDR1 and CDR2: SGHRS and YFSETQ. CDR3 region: CASSFGQEYNEQFF. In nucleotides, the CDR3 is TGCGCCAGCAGCTTCGGCCAGGAATACAATGAGCAGTTCTTC.

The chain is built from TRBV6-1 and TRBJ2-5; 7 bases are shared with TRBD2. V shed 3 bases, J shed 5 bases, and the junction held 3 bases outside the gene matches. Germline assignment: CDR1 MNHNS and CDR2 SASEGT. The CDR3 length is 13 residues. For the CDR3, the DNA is TGTGCCAGCAGTGAGAGCGGGGTGGAGACCCAGTACTTC. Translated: CASSESGVETQYF.